This T cell receptor beta chain was recovered during a study of blood T cell repertoires in COVID-19. The overall study: Samples of COVID-19 (acute and convalescent) were obtained from the United States, Italy and Spain. Sources were T cells, B-cell-depleted T cells, or PBMCs; the material itself was cDNA or gDNA.

Many counts were recorded for this clone. CDR1 and CDR2 (germline): SGHRS, YFSETQ. This CDR3 spans 14 amino acids. The J segment lost 0 bases and the V segment lost 5 bases, leaving 1 base of the junction unmatched. Original analysis: Researchers report that nucleated cell counts were estimated from reference gene primer amplification. The table came from immunoSEQ multiplex PCR; TCRdb's copy has only in-frame clones and leaves some out. The V and J calls and the clone size are those of that table, but D and trimming were determined from the DNA. In the table there are under 150,000 clones, 87% of which are singletons.

The material sequenced was peripheral blood. The clonotype was recovered from a man aged 45-60 years with active COVID-19. The rearrangement links TRBV5-1 to TRBJ2-2, with 7 positions matching TRBD2. CDR3 residues: CASSGLANTGELFF. In DNA form, the CDR3 reads TGCGCCAGCAGTGGACTAGCGAACACCGGGGAGCTGTTTTTT.